One sample yielded the 5 T cell receptor beta chains listed below, sequenced in a study of T cell repertoires in cytomegalovirus infection. Their antigen targets remain unknown. MiXCR, applied by TCRdb to the reads, yields one record per CDR3 protein. Of roughly 500,000 distinct CDR3 sequences detected, around a third appear once; the ten largest clones hold about a sixth. The sequences come from cultured PBMCs, collected from culture after CMV antigen stimulation. Receptors were obtained from a human donor in good health (CMV status not recorded). Some clones in this sample may be carry-over from other donors' samples.

V and J are TRBV6-6 and TRBJ2-7, with D perhaps matching TRBD2 (6 bases). From germline, CDR1 is MNHNY and CDR2 SVGAGI (reference sequence). Trimming left V 10 bases short and J 3 bases short, with 19 bases between. CDR3 length: 14 amino acids. Here the CDR3 DNA reads TGTGCCACAGAAACCGGGACTTTGGTCTACGAGCAGTACTTC. This gives the protein CATETGTLVYEQYF.

The rearrangement uses TRBV19 and TRBJ2-1; 8 nucleotides match TRBD2. V shed 7 bases, J shed 8 bases, and the junction held 10 bases outside the gene matches. The CDR3 sequence is 14 residues long. Germline assignment: CDR1 LNHDA and CDR2 SQIVND (reference sequence). The CDR3 protein is CASTPGGSLDEQFF. The CDR3 region has the DNA TGTGCCAGTACACCGGGAGGGTCTCTCGATGAGCAGTTCTTC.

This chain uses TRBV20-1 with TRBJ2-6; no definite D call. Germline CDR1 reads DFQATT; CDR2 reads SNEGSKA (reference sequence). Trimming left V 1 base short and J 2 bases short, with 6 bases between. CDR3 length equals 14 residues. The CDR3 nucleotides read TGCAGTGCTAGAGCCCCCCCTGGGGCCAACGTCCTGACTTTC. As protein: CSARAPPGANVLTF.

This clonotype was detected only once. The CDR3 sequence is CASSITERNEKLFF. In DNA form, the CDR3 reads TGTGCCAGTAGTATAACGGAGCGGAATGAAAAACTGTTTTTT. This rearrangement joins TRBV19 to TRBJ1-4; D is unresolved. The CDR3 length is 14 residues. CDR1 is LNHDA, CDR2 SQIVND, per germline (reference sequence). V gave up 2 bases and J gave up 5 bases, with 9 bases separating them.

This rearrangement joins TRBV11-2 to TRBJ2-7; TRBD1 is a possible D gene (5 bases). V dropped 1 base and J dropped 2 bases, with 9 bases sitting between them. The CDR3 runs 14 residues. In germline, CDR1 is SGHAT, CDR2 FQNNGV. CDR3 region: CASSLALTAYEQYV. The DNA of the CDR3 is TGTGCCAGCAGCTTAGCCTTGACAGCCTACGAGCAGTACGTC.